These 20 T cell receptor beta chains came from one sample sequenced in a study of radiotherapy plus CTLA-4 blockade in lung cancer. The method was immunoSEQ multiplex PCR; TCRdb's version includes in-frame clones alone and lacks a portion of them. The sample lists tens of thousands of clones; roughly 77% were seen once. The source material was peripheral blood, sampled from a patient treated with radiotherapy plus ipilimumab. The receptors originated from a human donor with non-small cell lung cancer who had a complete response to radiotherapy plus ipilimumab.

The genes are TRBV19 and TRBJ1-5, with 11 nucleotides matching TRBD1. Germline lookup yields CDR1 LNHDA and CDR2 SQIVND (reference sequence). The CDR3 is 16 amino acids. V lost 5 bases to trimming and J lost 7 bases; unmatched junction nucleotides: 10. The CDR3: CASSPWTGGAGQPQHF. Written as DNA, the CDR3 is TGTGCCAGTAGTCCCTGGACAGGGGGCGCGGGACAGCCCCAGCATTTT.

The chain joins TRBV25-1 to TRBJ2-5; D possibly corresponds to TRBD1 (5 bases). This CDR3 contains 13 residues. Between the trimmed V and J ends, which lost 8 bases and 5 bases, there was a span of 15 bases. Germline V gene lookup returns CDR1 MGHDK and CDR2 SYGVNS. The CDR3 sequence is CASGQEPPETQYF. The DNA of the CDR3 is TGTGCCAGCGGACAAGAACCGCCCGAGACCCAGTACTTC.

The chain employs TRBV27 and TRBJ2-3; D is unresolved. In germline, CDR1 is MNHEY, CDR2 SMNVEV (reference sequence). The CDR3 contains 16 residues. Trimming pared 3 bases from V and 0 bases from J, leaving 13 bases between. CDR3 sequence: CASSFVQPTSTDTQYF. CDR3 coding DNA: TGTGCCAGCAGTTTCGTGCAACCGACTAGCACAGATACGCAGTATTTT.

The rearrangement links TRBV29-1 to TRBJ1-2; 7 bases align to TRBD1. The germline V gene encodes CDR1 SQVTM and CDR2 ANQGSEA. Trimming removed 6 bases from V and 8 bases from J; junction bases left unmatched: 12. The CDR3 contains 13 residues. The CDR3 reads CSVLTGEWMGYTF. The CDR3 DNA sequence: TGCAGCGTCCTTACAGGGGAGTGGATGGGCTACACCTTC.

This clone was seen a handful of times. CDR3 in DNA: TGTGCCAGCAGTCCGGACAGGGAGCGGGTAGGGACTGAAGCTTTCTTT. This translates into CASSPDRERVGTEAFF. This rearrangement joins TRBV7-2 to TRBJ1-1; 8 nucleotides agree with TRBD1. Germline loops: CDR1 SGHTA, CDR2 FQGNSA. After removal of 6 bases from V and 5 bases from J, the junction contained 14 bases not matched to a gene. The CDR3 length is 16 residues. Full variable domain (missing parts from reference TRBV7-2 and TRBJ1-1): GAGVSQSPSNKVTEKGKDVELRCDPISGHTALYWYRQSLGQGLEFLIYFQGNSAPDKSGLPSDRFSAERTGGSVSTLTIQRTQQEDSAVYLCASSPDRERVGTEAFFGQGTRLTVV.

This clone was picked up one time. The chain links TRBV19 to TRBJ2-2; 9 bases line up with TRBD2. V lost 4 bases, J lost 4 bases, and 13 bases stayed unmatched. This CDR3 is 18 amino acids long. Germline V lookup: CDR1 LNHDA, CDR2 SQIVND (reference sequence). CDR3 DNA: TGTGCCAGTAGTACGCGCAAGGTAGCGGGAGTAGGCACCGGGGAGCTGTTTTTT. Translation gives CASSTRKVAGVGTGELFF.

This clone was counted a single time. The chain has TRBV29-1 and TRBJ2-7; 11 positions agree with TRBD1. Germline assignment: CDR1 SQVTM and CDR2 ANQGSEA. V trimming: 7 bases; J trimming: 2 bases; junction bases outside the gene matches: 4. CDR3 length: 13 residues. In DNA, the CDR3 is TGCAGCGAGGACAGGGGGCTGACCTACGAGCAGTACGTC. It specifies CSEDRGLTYEQYV.

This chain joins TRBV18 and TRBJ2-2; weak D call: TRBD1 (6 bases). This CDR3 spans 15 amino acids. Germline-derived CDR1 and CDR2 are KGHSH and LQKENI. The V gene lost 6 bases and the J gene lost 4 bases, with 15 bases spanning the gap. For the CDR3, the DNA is TGTGCCAGCTCTCTAAGACAGGATCCCACCGGGGAGCTGTTTTTT. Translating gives CASSLRQDPTGELFF. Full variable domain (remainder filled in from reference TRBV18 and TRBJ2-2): NAGVMQNPRHLVRRRGQEARLRCSPMKGHSHVYWYRQLPEEGLKFMVYLQKENIIDESGMPKERFSAEFPKEGPSILRIQQVVRGDSAAYFCASSLRQDPTGELFFGEGSRLTVL.

The CDR3 DNA is TGCGCCAGCAGCTTGGATCTGGAGACCCAGTACTTC. This gives the protein CASSLDLETQYF. This chain joins TRBV5-1 and TRBJ2-5; unclear D gene. Trimming shortened V by 0 bases and J by 5 bases, and 5 bases separated the two germline ends. There are 12 residues in the CDR3. The germline V gene has CDR1 SGHRS and CDR2 YFSETQ.

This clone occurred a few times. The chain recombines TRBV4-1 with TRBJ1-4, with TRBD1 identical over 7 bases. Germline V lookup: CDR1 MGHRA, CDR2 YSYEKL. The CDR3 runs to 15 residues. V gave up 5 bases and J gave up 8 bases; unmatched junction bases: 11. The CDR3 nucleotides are TGCGCCAGCAGCAATAACAGGGGAAAGGGAGAAAAACTGTTTTTT. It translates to CASSNNRGKGEKLFF.

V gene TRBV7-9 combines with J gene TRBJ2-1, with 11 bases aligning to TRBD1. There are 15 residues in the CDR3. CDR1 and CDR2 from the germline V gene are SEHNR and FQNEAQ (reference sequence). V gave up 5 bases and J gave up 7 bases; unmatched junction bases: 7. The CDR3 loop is CASSPDRGHNNEQFF. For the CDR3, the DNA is TGTGCCAGCAGCCCGGACAGGGGGCATAATAATGAGCAGTTCTTC.

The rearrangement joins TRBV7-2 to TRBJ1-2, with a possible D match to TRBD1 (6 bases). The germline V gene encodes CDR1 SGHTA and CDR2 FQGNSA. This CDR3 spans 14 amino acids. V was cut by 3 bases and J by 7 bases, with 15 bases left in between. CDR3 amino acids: CASSFYRERGGYTF. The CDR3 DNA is TGTGCCAGCAGCTTTTACAGGGAGCGGGGTGGCTACACCTTC.

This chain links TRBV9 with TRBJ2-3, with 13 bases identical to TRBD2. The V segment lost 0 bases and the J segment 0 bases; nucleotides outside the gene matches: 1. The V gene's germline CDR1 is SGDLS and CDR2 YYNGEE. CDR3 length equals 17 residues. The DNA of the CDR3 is TGTGCCAGCAGCGTAGGGGGACTAGCGGGAAGCACAGATACGCAGTATTTT. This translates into CASSVGGLAGSTDTQYF.

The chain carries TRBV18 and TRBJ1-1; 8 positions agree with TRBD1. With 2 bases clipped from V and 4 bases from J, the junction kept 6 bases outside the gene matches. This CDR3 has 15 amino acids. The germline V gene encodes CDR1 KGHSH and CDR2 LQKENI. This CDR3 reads CASSPSSTGGTEAFF. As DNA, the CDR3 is TGTGCCAGCTCACCATCTTCAACAGGGGGCACTGAAGCTTTCTTT.

The chain's CDR3 is CASSLGLATYEQYV. The DNA for the CDR3 is TGTGCCAGCAGCTTGGGGCTAGCAACCTACGAGCAGTACGTC. The rearrangement joins TRBV5-6 to TRBJ2-7; possibly TRBD2 for D (5 bases). Germline CDR1 is SGHDT and CDR2 is YYEEEE. The CDR3 sequence is 14 residues long. V lost 0 bases and J 2 bases, leaving 9 bases between the germline ends.

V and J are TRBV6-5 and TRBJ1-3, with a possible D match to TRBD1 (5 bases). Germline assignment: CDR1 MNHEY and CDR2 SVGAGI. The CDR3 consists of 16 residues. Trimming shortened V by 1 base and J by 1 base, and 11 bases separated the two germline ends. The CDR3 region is CASSYWQGLSGNTIYF. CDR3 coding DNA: TGTGCCAGCAGTTACTGGCAGGGATTATCTGGAAACACCATATATTTT.

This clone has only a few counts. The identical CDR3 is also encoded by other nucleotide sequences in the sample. DNA of the CDR3: TGTGCCAGCAGAGAATGGACAGGGGGCGGAGAAAAACTGTTTTTT. Encoded protein: CASREWTGGGEKLFF. This chain links TRBV27 with TRBJ1-4, with TRBD1 matching 11 bases. The CDR3 covers 15 residues. V lost 6 bases, J lost 8 bases, and 8 bases stayed unmatched. Germline values: CDR1 MNHEY, CDR2 SMNVEV (reference sequence).

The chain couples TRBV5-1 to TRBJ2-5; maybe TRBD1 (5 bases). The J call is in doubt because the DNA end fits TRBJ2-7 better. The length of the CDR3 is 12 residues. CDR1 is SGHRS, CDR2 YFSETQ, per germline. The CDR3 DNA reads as TGCGCCAGCAGCTTCCCAGGGCGCGAGCAGTACTTC. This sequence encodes CASSFPGREQYF.

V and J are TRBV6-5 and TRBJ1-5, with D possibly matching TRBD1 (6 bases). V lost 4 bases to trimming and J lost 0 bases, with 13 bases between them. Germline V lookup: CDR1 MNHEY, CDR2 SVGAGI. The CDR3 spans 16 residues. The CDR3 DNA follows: TGTGCCAGCAGTTCAGACAGGAGATATAGCAATCAGCCCCAGCATTTT. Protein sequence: CASSSDRRYSNQPQHF.

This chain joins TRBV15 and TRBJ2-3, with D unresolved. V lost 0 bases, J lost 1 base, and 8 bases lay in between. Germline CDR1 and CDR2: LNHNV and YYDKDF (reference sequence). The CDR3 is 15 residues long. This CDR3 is CATSRDVRRTDTQYF. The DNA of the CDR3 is TGTGCCACCAGCAGAGATGTGAGGCGCACAGATACGCAGTATTTT.